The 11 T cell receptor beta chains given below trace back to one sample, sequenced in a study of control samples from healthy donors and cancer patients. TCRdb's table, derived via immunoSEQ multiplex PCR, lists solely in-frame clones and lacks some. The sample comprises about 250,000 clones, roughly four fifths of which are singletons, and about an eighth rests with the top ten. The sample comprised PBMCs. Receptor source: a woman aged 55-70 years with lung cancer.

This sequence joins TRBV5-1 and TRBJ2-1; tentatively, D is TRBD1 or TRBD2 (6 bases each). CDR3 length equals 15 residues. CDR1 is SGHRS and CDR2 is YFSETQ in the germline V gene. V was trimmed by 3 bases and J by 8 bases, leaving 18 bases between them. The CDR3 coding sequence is TGCGCCAGCAGCTCGGGGGCGGTGGGTGTGGATGAGCAGTTCTTC. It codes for CASSSGAVGVDEQFF. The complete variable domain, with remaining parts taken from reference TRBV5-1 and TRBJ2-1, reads KAGVTQTPRYLIKTRGQQVTLSCSPISGHRSVSWYQQTPGQGLQFLFEYFSETQRNKGNFPGRFSGRQFSNSRSEMNVSTLELGDSALYLCASSSGAVGVDEQFFGPGTRLTVL.

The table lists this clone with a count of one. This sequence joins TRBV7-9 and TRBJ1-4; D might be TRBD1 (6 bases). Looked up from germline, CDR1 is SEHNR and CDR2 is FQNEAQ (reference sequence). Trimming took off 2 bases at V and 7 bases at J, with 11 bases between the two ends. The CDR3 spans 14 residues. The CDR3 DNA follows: TGTGCCAGCAGCTTAAGACAGGCCAGTGAAAAACTGTTTTTT. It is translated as CASSLRQASEKLFF.

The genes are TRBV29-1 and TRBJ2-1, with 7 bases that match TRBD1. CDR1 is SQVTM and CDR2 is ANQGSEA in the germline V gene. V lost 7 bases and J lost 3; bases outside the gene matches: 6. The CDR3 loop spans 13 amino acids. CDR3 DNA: TGCAGCGGCAAGACAGGGCTCTACAATGAGCAGTTCTTC. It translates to CSGKTGLYNEQFF.

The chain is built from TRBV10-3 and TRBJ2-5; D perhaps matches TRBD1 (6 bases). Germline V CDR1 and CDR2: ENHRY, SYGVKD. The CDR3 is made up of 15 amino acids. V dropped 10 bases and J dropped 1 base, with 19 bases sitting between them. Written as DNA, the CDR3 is TGTGCCAGTAGGGGGTGGCAGGACACCCAAGAGACCCAGTACTTC. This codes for CASRGWQDTQETQYF.

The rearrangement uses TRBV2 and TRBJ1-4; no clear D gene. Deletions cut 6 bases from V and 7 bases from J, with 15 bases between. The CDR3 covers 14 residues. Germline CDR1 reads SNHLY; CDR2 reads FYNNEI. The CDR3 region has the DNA TGTGCCAGCAGCGTAACAGCCTTGGGTGAAAAACTGTTTTTT. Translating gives CASSVTALGEKLFF.

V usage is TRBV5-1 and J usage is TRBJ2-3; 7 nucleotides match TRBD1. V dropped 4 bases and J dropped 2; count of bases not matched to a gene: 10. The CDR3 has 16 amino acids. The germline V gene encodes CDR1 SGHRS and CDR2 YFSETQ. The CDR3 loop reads CASSQQGQGFTDTQYF. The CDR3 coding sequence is TGCGCCAGCAGCCAACAGGGGCAGGGCTTCACAGATACGCAGTATTTT.

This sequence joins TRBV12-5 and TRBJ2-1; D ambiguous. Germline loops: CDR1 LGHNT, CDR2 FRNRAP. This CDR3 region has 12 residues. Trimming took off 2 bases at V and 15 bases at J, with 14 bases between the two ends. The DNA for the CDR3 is TGTGCTAGTGGTTTGCAGGCAGAGAGCCCGTTCTTC. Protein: CASGLQAESPFF.

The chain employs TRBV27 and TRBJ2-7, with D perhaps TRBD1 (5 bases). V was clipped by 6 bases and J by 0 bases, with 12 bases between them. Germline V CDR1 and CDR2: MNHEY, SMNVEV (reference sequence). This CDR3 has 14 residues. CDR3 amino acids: CASRVGPISYEQYF. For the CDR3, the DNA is TGTGCCAGCAGAGTGGGGCCCATCTCCTACGAGCAGTACTTC.

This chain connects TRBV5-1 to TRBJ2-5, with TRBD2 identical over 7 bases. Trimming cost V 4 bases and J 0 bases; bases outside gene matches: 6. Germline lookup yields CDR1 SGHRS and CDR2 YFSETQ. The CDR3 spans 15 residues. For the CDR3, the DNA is TGCGCCAGCAGCGGAAGCGGGATGTACCAAGAGACCCAGTACTTC. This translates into CASSGSGMYQETQYF.

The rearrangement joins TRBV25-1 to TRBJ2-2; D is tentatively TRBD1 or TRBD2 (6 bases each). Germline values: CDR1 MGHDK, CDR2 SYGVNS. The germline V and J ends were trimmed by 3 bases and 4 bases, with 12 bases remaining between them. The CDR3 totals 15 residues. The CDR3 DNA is TGTGCCAGCAGTGAGCCTAGGGGGGCCACCGGGGAGCTGTTTTTT. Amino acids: CASSEPRGATGELFF.

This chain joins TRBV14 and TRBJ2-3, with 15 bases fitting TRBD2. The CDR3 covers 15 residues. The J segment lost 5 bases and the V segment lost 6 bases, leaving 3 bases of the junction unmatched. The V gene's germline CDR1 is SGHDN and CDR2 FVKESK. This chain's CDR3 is CASSRTSGGEDTQYF. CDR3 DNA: TGTGCCAGCAGTCGGACTAGCGGGGGGGAAGATACGCAGTATTTT.